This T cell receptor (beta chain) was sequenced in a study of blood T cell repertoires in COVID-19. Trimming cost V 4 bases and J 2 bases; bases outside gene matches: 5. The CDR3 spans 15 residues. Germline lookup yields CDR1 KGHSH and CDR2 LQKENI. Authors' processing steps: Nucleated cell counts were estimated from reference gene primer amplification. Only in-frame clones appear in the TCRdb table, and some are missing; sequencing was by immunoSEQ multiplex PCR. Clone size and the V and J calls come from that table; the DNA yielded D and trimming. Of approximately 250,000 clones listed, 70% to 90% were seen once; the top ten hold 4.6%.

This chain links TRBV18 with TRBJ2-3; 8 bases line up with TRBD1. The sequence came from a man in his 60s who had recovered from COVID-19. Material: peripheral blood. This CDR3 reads CASSRNRGDTDTQYF. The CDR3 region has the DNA TGTGCCAGCTCACGAAACAGGGGGGACACAGATACGCAGTATTTT.